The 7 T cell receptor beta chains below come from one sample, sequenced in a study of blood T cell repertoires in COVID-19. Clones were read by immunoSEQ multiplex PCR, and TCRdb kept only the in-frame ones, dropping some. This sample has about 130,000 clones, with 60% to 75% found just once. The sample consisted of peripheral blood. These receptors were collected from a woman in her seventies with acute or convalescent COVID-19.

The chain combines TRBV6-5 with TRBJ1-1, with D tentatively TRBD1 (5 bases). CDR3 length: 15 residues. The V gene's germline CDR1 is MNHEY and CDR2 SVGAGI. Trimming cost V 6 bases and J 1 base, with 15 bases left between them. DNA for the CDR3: TGTGCCAGCAGAACAGGCTGGCGGACGAACACTGAAGCTTTCTTT. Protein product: CASRTGWRTNTEAFF.

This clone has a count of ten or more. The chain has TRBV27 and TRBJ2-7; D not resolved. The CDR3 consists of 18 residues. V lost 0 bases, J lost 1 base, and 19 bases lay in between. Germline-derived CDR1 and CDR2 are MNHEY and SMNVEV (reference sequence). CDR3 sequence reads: CASSLSLPLGGQSYEQYF. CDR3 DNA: TGTGCCAGCAGTTTATCGCTCCCGCTTGGCGGCCAATCCTACGAGCAGTACTTC.

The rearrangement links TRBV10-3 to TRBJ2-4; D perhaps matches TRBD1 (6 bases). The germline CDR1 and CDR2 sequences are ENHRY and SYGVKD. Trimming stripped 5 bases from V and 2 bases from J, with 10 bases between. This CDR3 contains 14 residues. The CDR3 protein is CAISWDKTKNIQYF. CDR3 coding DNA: TGTGCCATCAGTTGGGACAAAACCAAAAACATTCAGTACTTC.

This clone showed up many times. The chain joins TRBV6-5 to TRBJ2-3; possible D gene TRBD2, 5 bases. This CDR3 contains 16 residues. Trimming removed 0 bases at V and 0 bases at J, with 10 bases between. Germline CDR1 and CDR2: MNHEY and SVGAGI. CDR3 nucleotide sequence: TGTGCCAGCAGTTACTCGAGCGGTTCTAGCACAGATACGCAGTATTTT. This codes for CASSYSSGSSTDTQYF.

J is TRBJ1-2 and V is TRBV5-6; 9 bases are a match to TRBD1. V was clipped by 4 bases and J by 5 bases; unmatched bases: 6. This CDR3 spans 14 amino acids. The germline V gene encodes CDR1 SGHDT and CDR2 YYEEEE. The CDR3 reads CASSQDRGRYGYTF. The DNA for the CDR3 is TGTGCCAGCAGCCAAGACAGGGGGAGATATGGCTACACCTTC.

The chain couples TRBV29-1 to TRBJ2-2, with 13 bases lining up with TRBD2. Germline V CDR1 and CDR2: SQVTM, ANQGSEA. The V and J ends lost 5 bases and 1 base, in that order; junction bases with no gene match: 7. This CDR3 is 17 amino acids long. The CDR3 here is CSVPRTSGGWNTGELFF. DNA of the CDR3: TGCAGCGTTCCGAGGACTAGCGGGGGCTGGAACACCGGGGAGCTGTTTTTT.

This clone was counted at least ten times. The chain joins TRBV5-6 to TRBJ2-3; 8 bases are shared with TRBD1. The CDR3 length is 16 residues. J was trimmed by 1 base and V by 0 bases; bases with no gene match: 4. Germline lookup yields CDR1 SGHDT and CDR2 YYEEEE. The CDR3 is CASSLGTGSGTDTQYF. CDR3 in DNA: TGTGCCAGCAGCTTGGGGACAGGGAGTGGCACAGATACGCAGTATTTT.